The 14 T cell receptor beta chains listed next were all sequenced from one sample in a study of blood T cell repertoires in COVID-19. The assay was immunoSEQ multiplex PCR, and TCRdb's table has in-frame clones only and misses some. The sample includes 130,000 to 150,000 clones, over 80% of them seen just once. The specimen sequenced was peripheral blood. These receptors came from a woman in her 50s with acute or convalescent COVID-19.

The chain has TRBV7-3 and TRBJ1-2; maybe TRBD1 (6 bases). In germline, CDR1 is SGHTA, CDR2 FQGTGA. The V gene lost 0 bases and the J gene lost 8 bases, with 16 bases spanning the gap. This CDR3 has 15 amino acids. Written as DNA, the CDR3 is TGTGCCAGCAGCTTAACTCCCCCAGGGGAAGGAGGCTACACCTTC. Amino acids: CASSLTPPGEGGYTF.

This chain joins TRBV30 and TRBJ2-2; weak D call: TRBD2 (5 bases). This CDR3 comprises 14 residues. V dropped 5 bases and J dropped 5 bases, with 15 bases sitting between them. The V gene's germline CDR1 is GTSNPN and CDR2 SVGIG (reference sequence). CDR3 region: CAWGERAGTGELFF. In nucleotides, the CDR3 is TGTGCCTGGGGCGAGAGGGCGGGTACCGGGGAGCTGTTTTTT.

In this sample, this clone turned up once. The chain carries TRBV3-1 (or the pseudogene TRBV3-2) and TRBJ1-4; D is uncertain. The V end was cut by 0 bases, the J end by 5 bases, with 10 bases between. Germline V gene lookup returns CDR1 LGHDT and CDR2 YNNKEL (reference sequence). CDR3 size: 15 residues. CDR3 region: CASSQEVPGNEKLFF. The CDR3 DNA is TGTGCCAGCAGCCAAGAAGTACCGGGGAATGAAAAACTGTTTTTT.

J is TRBJ2-1 and V is TRBV30; TRBD2 is a possible D gene (5 bases). The CDR3 extends over 13 amino acids. V lost 2 bases and J 8 bases, leaving 13 bases between the germline ends. Germline lookup yields CDR1 GTSNPN and CDR2 SVGIG (reference sequence). The chain's CDR3 is CAWSIRWGDEQFF. In DNA, the CDR3 is TGTGCCTGGAGTATTCGATGGGGAGATGAGCAGTTCTTC. The complete variable domain, with remaining parts taken from reference TRBV30 and TRBJ2-1, reads SQTIHQWPATLVQPVGSPLSLECTVEGTSNPNLYWYRQAAGRGLQLLFYSVGIGQISSEVPQNLSASRPQDRQFILSSKKLLLSDSGFYLCAWSIRWGDEQFFGPGTRLTVL.

This chain joins TRBV30 and TRBJ1-2, with a weak D call TRBD1 (6 bases). Trimming cost V 4 bases and J 4 bases, with 16 bases left between them. Germline V CDR1 and CDR2: GTSNPN, SVGIG (reference sequence). The CDR3 loop spans 14 amino acids. CDR3 in DNA: TGTGCCTGGACCGTGGGGGGGGCAGGCTATGGCTACACCTTC. Protein sequence: CAWTVGGAGYGYTF.

This clone was found a few times. V and J are TRBV21-1 and TRBJ2-7; the table's D call, TRBD2, has no DNA check behind it. TRBV21-1 counts as a pseudogene. This CDR3 comprises 12 residues. The CDR3 loop reads CASSKKTYEQYF. The CDR3 DNA is TGTGCCAGCAGCAAAAAAACTTACGAGCAGTACTTC.

J is TRBJ2-5 and V is TRBV6-5; weak D call: TRBD1 (6 bases). This CDR3 region has 14 residues. The germline CDR1 and CDR2 sequences are MNHEY and SVGAGI. Trimming took off 2 bases at V and 4 bases at J, with 11 bases between the two ends. CDR3 bases: TGTGCCAGCAGTTACGTCAGGGGAGTAGAGACCCAGTACTTC. This gives the protein CASSYVRGVETQYF.

The genes are TRBV7-3 and TRBJ1-1; TRBD1 might be the D (5 bases). V lost 5 bases and J 4 bases, leaving 11 bases between the germline ends. Germline CDR1 and CDR2: SGHTA and FQGTGA. CDR3 length: 13 residues. The CDR3 nucleotides read TGTGCCAGCAGCGCAGACAGTTTCACTGAAGCTTTCTTT. Residues: CASSADSFTEAFF.

V is TRBV7-6 and J is TRBJ2-7, with D maybe TRBD2 (6 bases). Trimming took off 0 bases at V and 5 bases at J, with 14 bases between the two ends. CDR1 is SGHVS, CDR2 FNYEAQ, per germline. This CDR3 spans 15 amino acids. Here the CDR3 DNA reads TGTGCCAGCAGCTTAGCGGGACGGGGGATAGACGAGCAGTACTTC. This encodes CASSLAGRGIDEQYF. The whole variable domain, filled in from reference TRBV7-6 and TRBJ2-7, reads GAGVSQSPRYKVTKRGQDVALRCDPISGHVSLYWYRQALGQGPEFLTYFNYEAQQDKSGLPNDRFSAERPEGSISTLTIQRTEQRDSAMYRCASSLAGRGIDEQYFGPGTRLTVT.

The chain joins TRBV6-1 to TRBJ1-2, with D perhaps matching TRBD1 (5 bases). V lost 3 bases, J lost 8 bases, and 19 bases lay in between. CDR3 size: 15 residues. Germline CDR1 MNHNS, CDR2 SASEGT. In DNA, the CDR3 is TGTGCCAGCAGTGATTTGAGGAGCAGGGTCGGGGGCTACACCTTC. Its protein product is CASSDLRSRVGGYTF.

The rearrangement uses TRBV18 and TRBJ1-2, with 12 bases matching TRBD1. V was clipped by 4 bases and J by 4 bases; unmatched bases: 4. This CDR3 comprises 15 residues. From germline, CDR1 is KGHSH and CDR2 LQKENI. The CDR3 DNA follows: TGTGCCAGCTCACTGGGGACAGGGGGCGGCTATGGCTACACCTTC. Translating gives CASSLGTGGGYGYTF. The full variable domain, its missing parts supplied by reference TRBV18 and TRBJ1-2, is NAGVMQNPRHLVRRRGQEARLRCSPMKGHSHVYWYRQLPEEGLKFMVYLQKENIIDESGMPKERFSAEFPKEGPSILRIQQVVRGDSAAYFCASSLGTGGGYGYTFGSGTRLTVV.

This clone was detected only a few times. The chain recombines TRBV19 with TRBJ1-2, with D possibly TRBD1 on 5 matching bases. The V gene lost 4 bases and the J gene lost 1 base, with 10 bases spanning the gap. CDR1 is LNHDA and CDR2 is SQIVND in the germline V gene (reference sequence). The CDR3 has 14 residues. The chain's CDR3 is CASSKSRGNYGYTF. For the CDR3, the DNA is TGTGCCAGTAGTAAATCAAGGGGTAACTATGGCTACACCTTC.

Here the CDR3 reads CASSMSGNQPQHF. The CDR3 region has the DNA TGTGCCAGCAGTATGAGCGGGAATCAGCCCCAGCATTTT. The rearrangement uses TRBV12-3 or TRBV12-4 and TRBJ1-5; D is uncertain. The CDR3 runs 13 residues. The V end was cut by 5 bases, the J end by 4 bases, with 9 bases between.

The gene calls are TRBV10-3 and TRBJ1-6, with no clear D. V was clipped by 8 bases and J by 5 bases, with 10 bases between them. The CDR3 has 13 residues. From germline, CDR1 is ENHRY and CDR2 SYGVKD. The CDR3, as DNA: TGTGCCATCGGGGAGGCCGATAATTCACCCCTCCACTTT. Residues: CAIGEADNSPLHF.